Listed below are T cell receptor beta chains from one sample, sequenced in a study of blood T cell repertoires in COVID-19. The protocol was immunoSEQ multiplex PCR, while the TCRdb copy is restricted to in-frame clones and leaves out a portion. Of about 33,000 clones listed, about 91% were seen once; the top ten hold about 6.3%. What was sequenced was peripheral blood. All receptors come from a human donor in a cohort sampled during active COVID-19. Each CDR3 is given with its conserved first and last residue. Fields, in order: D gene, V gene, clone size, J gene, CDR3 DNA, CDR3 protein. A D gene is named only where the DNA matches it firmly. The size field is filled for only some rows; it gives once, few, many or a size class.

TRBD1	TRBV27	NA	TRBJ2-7	TGTGCCAGCAGGGAACAGGGGGCCTTCTACGAGCAGTACTTC	CASREQGAFYEQYF
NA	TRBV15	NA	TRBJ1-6	TGTGCCACCAGCAGGGGACAACCGAGTTCACCCCTCCACTTT	CATSRGQPSSPLHF
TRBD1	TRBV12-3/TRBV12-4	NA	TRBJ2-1	TGTGCCAGCAGCCCCTCAGGGGGAAGGCAGTTCTTC	CASSPSGGRQFF
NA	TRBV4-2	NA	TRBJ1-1	TGTGCCAGCAGCCGGGGGGGAACCTGGAACACTGAAGCTTTCTTT	CASSRGGTWNTEAFF
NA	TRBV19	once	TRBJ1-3	TGTGCCAGTACTGTTACTCCGGTAGGAAACACCATATATTTT	CASTVTPVGNTIYF
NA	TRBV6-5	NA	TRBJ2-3	TGTGCCAGCAGTCGACAGGAGTCCGCAGATACGCAGTATTTT	CASSRQESADTQYF
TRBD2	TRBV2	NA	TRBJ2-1	TGTGCCAGCAGTGAATCGAGCGGGAGGTACTCCTACAATGAGCAGTTCTTC	CASSESSGRYSYNEQFF
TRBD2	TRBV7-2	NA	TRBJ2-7	TGTGCCAGCAGCTTATCTAGCGGGAGCTCCTACGAGCAGTACTTC	CASSLSSGSSYEQYF
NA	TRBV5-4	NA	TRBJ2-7	TGTGCCAGCAGCTTGTACTCCGTCTCCGAGCAGTACTTC	CASSLYSVSEQYF
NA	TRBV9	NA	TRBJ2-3	TGTGCCAGCAGCGTAGTCCCGAGCGGTACAGATACGCAGTATTTT	CASSVVPSGTDTQYF
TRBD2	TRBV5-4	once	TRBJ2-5	TGTGCCAGCGGACTAGCGGGGGTACAAGAGACCCAGTACTTC	CASGLAGVQETQYF
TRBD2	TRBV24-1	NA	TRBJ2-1	TGTGCCACCAGTGACCCGGGACTAGCGGGAGGGTTCCACAATGAGCAGTTCTTC	CATSDPGLAGGFHNEQFF
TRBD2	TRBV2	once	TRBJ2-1	TGTGCCAGCAGTGAAGTGGCTAGCGGGAGGGGTGAGCAGTTCTTC	CASSEVASGRGEQFF
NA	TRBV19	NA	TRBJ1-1	TGTGCCAGTAGTGTACAGAAGAACACTGAAGCTTTCTTT	CASSVQKNTEAFF
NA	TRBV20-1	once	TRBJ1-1	TGCAGTCCGAGTAACACTGAAGCTTTCTTT	CSPSNTEAFF
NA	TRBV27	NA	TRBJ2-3	TGTGCCAGTGCCTCAGGGTTAATCACAGATACGCAGTATTTT	CASASGLITDTQYF
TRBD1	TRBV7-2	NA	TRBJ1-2	TGTGCCAGCAGCCCCCAGACAGGGAGCTATGGCTACACCTTC	CASSPQTGSYGYTF
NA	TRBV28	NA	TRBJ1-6	TGTGCCAGCAGGATAGGGGAATGGATTAATTCACCCCTCCACTTT	CASRIGEWINSPLHF
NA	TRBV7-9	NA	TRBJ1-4	TGTGCCAGCACTCTGGACATCGAAAAACTGTTTTTT	CASTLDIEKLFF
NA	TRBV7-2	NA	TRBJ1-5	TGTGCCAGCAGCTTAAGGTGGACAGCCGATCAGCCCCAGCATTTT	CASSLRWTADQPQHF
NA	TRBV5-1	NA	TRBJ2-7	TGCGCCAGCAGCTTGGCCGGGCAGGGCTACGAGCAGTACTTC	CASSLAGQGYEQYF
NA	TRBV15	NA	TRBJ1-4	TGTGCCACCAGCGCACCTACTCAGGTTAATGAAAAACTGTTTTTT	CATSAPTQVNEKLFF
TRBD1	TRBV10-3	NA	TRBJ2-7	TGTGCCATCAGTGAGGGACAGGGGGTCTACGAGCAGTACTTC	CAISEGQGVYEQYF
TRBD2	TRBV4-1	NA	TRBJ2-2	TGCGCCAGCAGCCAATCCCCTCGGGCCGCGGGGGGGCGGACCGGGGAGCTGTTTTTT	CASSQSPRAAGGRTGELFF
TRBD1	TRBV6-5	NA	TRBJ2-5	TGTGCCAGCAGCGCCTACAGGGGGTTAGGGGAGACCCAGTACTTC	CASSAYRGLGETQYF
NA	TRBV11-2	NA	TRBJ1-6	TGTGCCAGCAGCTTGACGGGGGGGGATTCACCCCTCCACTTT	CASSLTGGDSPLHF
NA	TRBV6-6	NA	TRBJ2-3	TGTGCCAGCAGAACTCAGACAGGCACAGATACGCAGTATTTT	CASRTQTGTDTQYF
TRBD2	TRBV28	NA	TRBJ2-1	TGTGCCAGCAGTTCCAAAGCGGGAGTTTCCGATGAGCAGTTCTTC	CASSSKAGVSDEQFF
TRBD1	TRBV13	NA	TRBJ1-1	TGTGCCAGCAGCCCCGGGACAGTTGAAGCTTTCTTT	CASSPGTVEAFF
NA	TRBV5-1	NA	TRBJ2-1	TGCGCCAGCAGCTTACGGGGACTTAACCTCGACTCCTACAATGAGCAGTTCTTC	CASSLRGLNLDSYNEQFF
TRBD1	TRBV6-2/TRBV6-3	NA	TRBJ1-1	TGTGCCAGCAGCCACCGGCGGGACAGTCGTACTGAAGCTTTCTTT	CASSHRRDSRTEAFF
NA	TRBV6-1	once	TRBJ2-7	TGTGCCAGCAGTGAAGCCTTTGAGCAGTACTTC	CASSEAFEQYF
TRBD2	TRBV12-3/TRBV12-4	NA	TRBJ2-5	TGTGCCAGCAGCTTAAGCGGGAGTGAGACCCAGTACTTC	CASSLSGSETQYF
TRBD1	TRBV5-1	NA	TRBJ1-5	TGCGCCAGCAGCTTGGAAGGGACAGATCAGCCCCAGCATTTT	CASSLEGTDQPQHF
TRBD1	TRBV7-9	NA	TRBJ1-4	TGTGCCAGCAGCCCGCGGACAGGGAGTTCCCGTGATAATGAAAAACTGTTTTTT	CASSPRTGSSRDNEKLFF
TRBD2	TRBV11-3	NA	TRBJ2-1	TGTGCCAGCAGCTTAGATTACGGCGGGGGGGCCTATGATGAGCAGTTCTTC	CASSLDYGGGAYDEQFF
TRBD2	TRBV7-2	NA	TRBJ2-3	TGTGCCAGCAGCTTCAGCGGGACTAGCGGTGTCACAGATACGCAGTATTTT	CASSFSGTSGVTDTQYF
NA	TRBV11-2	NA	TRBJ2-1	TGTGCCAGCAGCTTAGCCGCAGGGGACCCTTACAATGAGCAGTTCTTC	CASSLAAGDPYNEQFF
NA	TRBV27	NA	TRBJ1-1	TGTGCCAGCAGTTTCCTTCCGACGGATCAGGTGAACACTGAAGCTTTCTTT	CASSFLPTDQVNTEAFF
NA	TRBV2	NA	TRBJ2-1	TGTGCCAGCGCTACCTTCAATGAGCAGTTCTTC	CASATFNEQFF
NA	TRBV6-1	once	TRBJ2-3	TGTGCCAGCAGTGAACAGGAACCAGATACGCAGTATTTT	CASSEQEPDTQYF
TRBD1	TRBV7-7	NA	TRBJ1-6	TGTGCTAGCACCCCGATTTTCGACAGGGGGCATGAATCACCCCTCCACTTT	CASTPIFDRGHESPLHF
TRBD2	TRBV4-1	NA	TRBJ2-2	TGCGCCAGCAGCAATAGCCCCGGACTAGCGGCGAACACCGGGGAGCTGTTTTTT	CASSNSPGLAANTGELFF
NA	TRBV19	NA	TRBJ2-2	TGTGCCAGTAGTATAAGGAGCGCTCTCTCGAACACCGGGGAGCTGTTTTTT	CASSIRSALSNTGELFF